Following are 30 T cell receptor beta chains from one sample sequenced in a study of blood T cell repertoires in COVID-19. Data came from immunoSEQ multiplex PCR; TCRdb stores just in-frame clones and leaves some out. Of fewer than 200,000 clones in the sample, 65% to 85% were seen once. The source material was PBMCs or T cells enriched from blood (not recorded which). These receptors were collected from a woman aged 25 to 45 who had been exposed to COVID-19.

The rearrangement joins TRBV6-6 to TRBJ1-5; D uncertain. CDR1 and CDR2 from the germline V gene are MNHNY and SVGAGI (reference sequence). The CDR3 length is 14 residues. Written as DNA, the CDR3 is TGTGCAAGTGTGCCCTCTCTCGACGGGCAGCCCCAGCATTTT. Translated: CASVPSLDGQPQHF.

This chain uses TRBV9 with TRBJ2-7, with a weak D call TRBD2 (6 bases). The CDR3 sequence is 13 residues long. The germline V gene encodes CDR1 SGDLS and CDR2 YYNGEE. V was cut by 4 bases and J by 3 bases, with 11 bases left in between. The CDR3 loop reads CASSRGIYYEQYF. CDR3 coding DNA: TGTGCCAGCAGCCGCGGGATATACTACGAGCAGTACTTC.

The V and J genes are TRBV20-1 and TRBJ2-7; a weak D match, TRBD1 (6 bases). Germline V gene sequence: CDR1 DFQATT, CDR2 SNEGSKA (reference sequence). Trimming left V 5 bases short and J 6 bases short, with 11 bases between. The CDR3 is 11 residues long. The CDR3 sequence is CSAHTGFEQYF. The CDR3, as DNA: TGCAGTGCTCACACAGGGTTCGAGCAGTACTTC.

The chain is built from TRBV18 and TRBJ2-3; D is ambiguous. CDR3 length: 14 residues. Germline loops: CDR1 KGHSH, CDR2 LQKENI. Deletions cut 5 bases from V and 6 bases from J, with 15 bases between. This CDR3 reads CASSSQSLRDTQYF. CDR3 DNA sequence: TGTGCCAGCTCATCCCAGTCCCTGCGGGATACGCAGTATTTT.

The V gene is TRBV11-2, the J gene TRBJ1-1; D might be TRBD1 (5 bases). Germline V lookup: CDR1 SGHAT, CDR2 FQNNGV. The CDR3 runs 14 residues. V shed 3 bases and J shed 3 bases, with 11 bases lying between them. CDR3 region: CASSFGRAYTEAFF. The CDR3 DNA reads as TGTGCCAGCAGCTTTGGCAGGGCGTACACTGAAGCTTTCTTT.

The rearrangement uses TRBV3-1 (or the pseudogene TRBV3-2) and TRBJ2-1; D call uncertain. The CDR3 has 16 residues. Germline assignment: CDR1 LGHDT and CDR2 YNNKEL (reference sequence). The germline V and J ends were trimmed by 3 bases and 6 bases, with 18 bases remaining between them. The CDR3 protein is CASSHAYGGSFNEQFF. CDR3 coding DNA: TGTGCCAGCAGCCATGCCTATGGCGGCTCTTTCAATGAGCAGTTCTTC.

This chain links TRBV4-1 with TRBJ1-1, with 10 bases aligning to TRBD1. Trimming at V came to 1 base and at J to 1 base, leaving 18 bases not matched to a gene. Germline V gene sequence: CDR1 MGHRA, CDR2 YSYEKL. The length of the CDR3 is 21 residues. CDR3 residues: CASSQVSSPGWGQGTNTEAFF. The CDR3 nucleotides are TGCGCCAGCAGCCAAGTAAGCAGTCCTGGGTGGGGACAGGGGACGAACACTGAAGCTTTCTTT.

The chain recombines TRBV5-1 with TRBJ2-7; TRBD1 matches at 8 bases. CDR1 and CDR2 (germline): SGHRS, YFSETQ. CDR3 length: 14 amino acids. V lost 4 bases to trimming and J lost 4 bases; unmatched junction nucleotides: 7. This CDR3 reads CASSPQGAPYEQYF. In DNA form, the CDR3 reads TGCGCCAGCAGCCCCCAGGGGGCTCCGTACGAGCAGTACTTC.

The chain employs TRBV4-1 and TRBJ2-3; 9 positions match TRBD2. This CDR3 is 15 amino acids long. From germline, CDR1 is MGHRA and CDR2 YSYEKL. V lost 4 bases and J lost 1; bases outside the gene matches: 3. CDR3 DNA: TGCGCCAGCAGCCTATTAGCGGGGGGCACAGATACGCAGTATTTT. This sequence encodes CASSLLAGGTDTQYF.

The CDR3 protein is CAISEGRPGEKLFF. The CDR3 DNA follows: TGTGCCATCAGTGAGGGACGGCCAGGGGAAAAACTGTTTTTT. The V call is TRBV10-3, the J call TRBJ1-4; D possibly corresponds to TRBD1 (5 bases). Germline-derived CDR1 and CDR2 are ENHRY and SYGVKD. The V end lost 2 bases, the J end lost 8 bases, and 12 bases lay between the germline ends. This CDR3 region has 14 residues.

This chain joins TRBV27 and TRBJ1-5; unclear D gene. The V end was cut by 5 bases, the J end by 3 bases, with 11 bases between. The length of the CDR3 is 14 residues. CDR1 and CDR2 (germline): MNHEY, SMNVEV (reference sequence). The DNA for the CDR3 is TGTGCCAGCAGTACTGAGGGCTCCAATCAGCCCCAGCATTTT. Its translation is CASSTEGSNQPQHF.

The gene calls are TRBV7-9 and TRBJ1-2; TRBD1 might be the D (5 bases). V lost 8 bases and J lost 4, with 11 bases in between. From germline, CDR1 is SEHNR and CDR2 FQNEAQ (reference sequence). This CDR3 has 12 residues. The CDR3 sequence is CASGRQSYGYTF. The CDR3 nucleotides read TGTGCCAGCGGCCGACAGTCCTATGGCTACACCTTC.

V and J are TRBV5-1 and TRBJ2-1; TRBD1 matches at 7 bases. CDR1 is SGHRS and CDR2 is YFSETQ in the germline V gene. CDR3 size: 17 residues. The junction had 18 bases not matched to a gene; V was cut back by 7 bases and J by 5 bases. CDR3 sequence (DNA): TGCGCCAGCGGACCCCAGGGGGTCCAAAATCTACACAATGAGCAGTTCTTC. The encoded protein is CASGPQGVQNLHNEQFF.

The rearrangement uses TRBV5-5 and TRBJ1-1; a weak D match, TRBD1 (6 bases). The CDR3 runs 14 residues. CDR1 and CDR2 (germline): SGHKS, YYEKEE (reference sequence). Trimming shortened V by 1 base and J by 2 bases, and 9 bases separated the two germline ends. CDR3: CASSLTGTNTEAFF. CDR3 bases: TGTGCCAGCAGCTTGACAGGGACAAACACTGAAGCTTTCTTT.

The CDR3 spells CASSPGVGGYTF. CDR3 DNA sequence: TGCGCCAGCAGCCCGGGGGTCGGTGGCTACACCTTC. The chain links TRBV5-1 to TRBJ1-2; a possible D gene is TRBD1 (5 bases). The CDR3 runs 12 residues. V lost 4 bases to trimming and J lost 7 bases, with 11 bases between them. CDR1 and CDR2 from the germline V gene are SGHRS and YFSETQ.

CDR3 sequence: CASSPISSGANVLTF. CDR3 bases: TGTGCCAGCAGTCCAATTAGCTCTGGGGCCAACGTCCTGACTTTC. This chain links TRBV5-5 with TRBJ2-6, with D unresolved. The CDR3 is made up of 15 amino acids. V was shortened by 5 bases and J by 0 bases, with 9 bases between the two germline ends. Germline V gene sequence: CDR1 SGHKS, CDR2 YYEKEE (reference sequence).

This sequence joins TRBV2 and TRBJ1-6; D not certain. The V gene lost 1 base and the J gene lost 0 bases, with 10 bases spanning the gap. The CDR3 is 17 residues long. From germline, CDR1 is SNHLY and CDR2 FYNNEI. The CDR3 loop is CASSEGGTYSYNSPLHF. The CDR3, as DNA: TGTGCCAGCAGTGAAGGTGGTACCTACTCCTATAATTCACCCCTCCACTTT.

A word on this clone: No DNA is shown, since the ends of the CDR3 on it are uncertain; the CDR3 is the one TCRdb lists. This chain links TRBV21-1 with TRBJ1-1; TRBD1, the table's D call, was not compared with the DNA. TRBV21-1 is a documented pseudogene. Both ends counted, the CDR3 spans 16 residues. The CDR3 here is CASSKGWAGGNTEAFF.

The CDR3 sequence: CASSQDGPASGFSGNTIYF. DNA of the CDR3: TGCGCCAGCAGCCAAGACGGACCAGCCTCGGGATTCTCTGGAAACACCATATATTTT. The J gene is TRBJ1-3, the V gene TRBV4-3, with unresolved D. This CDR3 region has 19 residues. In germline, CDR1 is LGHNA, CDR2 YSLEER. V was clipped by 0 bases and J by 0 bases, with 18 bases between them.

The chain has TRBV24-1 and TRBJ2-5; possible D gene TRBD1, 5 bases. Deletions cut 2 bases from V and 5 bases from J, with 17 bases between. Germline CDR1 KGHDR, CDR2 SFDVKD. The CDR3 extends over 16 amino acids. The DNA for the CDR3 is TGTGCCACCAGTGATTCAACAGGAATCGGTTCGGAGACCCAGTACTTC. It codes for CATSDSTGIGSETQYF.

This chain connects TRBV6-5 to TRBJ2-7; 9 nucleotides line up with TRBD1. V was clipped by 6 bases and J by 3 bases; unmatched bases: 6. This CDR3 comprises 14 residues. Germline V gives CDR1 MNHEY, CDR2 SVGAGI. The CDR3 reads CASSRGQGNYEQYF. For the CDR3, the DNA is TGTGCCAGCAGCAGGGGACAGGGAAACTACGAGCAGTACTTC.

In this sample, this clone turned up once. This chain links TRBV19 with TRBJ2-7; D may be TRBD2 (5 bases). This CDR3 region has 13 residues. Trimming took off 0 bases at V and 3 bases at J, with 6 bases between the two ends. Germline CDR1 is LNHDA and CDR2 is SQIVND (reference sequence). The CDR3 here is CASSIEGSYEQYF. The CDR3 DNA sequence: TGTGCCAGTAGTATAGAGGGGAGCTACGAGCAGTACTTC.

This rearrangement joins TRBV10-2 to TRBJ2-1, with 8 bases lining up with TRBD2. The V gene's germline CDR1 is WSHSY and CDR2 SAAADI. The length of the CDR3 is 15 residues. Losses at the gene ends were 7 bases for V and 4 bases for J; bases not matched to a gene: 9. CDR3 sequence reads: CASTERGGGYNEQFF. For the CDR3, the DNA is TGCGCCAGCACCGAACGGGGGGGAGGATACAATGAGCAGTTCTTC.

The chain links TRBV7-3 to TRBJ2-3; D is perhaps TRBD1 (6 bases). V lost 5 bases and J lost 9, with 15 bases in between. The length of the CDR3 is 13 residues. The germline gives CDR1 SGHTA, CDR2 FQGTGA. The CDR3 loop reads CASSPGVSFTQYF. CDR3 coding DNA: TGTGCCAGCAGCCCAGGGGTCTCTTTCACGCAGTATTTT.

The genes are TRBV7-9 and TRBJ2-1, with 11 bases identical to TRBD1. V was pared by 3 bases and J by 7 bases, with 8 bases of the junction left unmatched. Germline V gene data show CDR1 as SEHNR and CDR2 as FQNEAQ (reference sequence). There are 16 residues in the CDR3. CDR3 protein: CASSFRTGGANNEQFF. Here the CDR3 DNA reads TGTGCCAGCAGCTTCCGGACAGGGGGCGCGAATAATGAGCAGTTCTTC.

V is TRBV5-6 and J is TRBJ1-1; a weak D match, TRBD1 (6 bases). Trimming removed 3 bases at V and 3 bases at J, with 12 bases between. Germline V gene sequence: CDR1 SGHDT, CDR2 YYEEEE. This CDR3 is 14 amino acids long. CDR3 DNA: TGTGCCAGCAGCTCCCGACAGGAGGACACTGAAGCTTTCTTT. Its translation is CASSSRQEDTEAFF.

The chain links TRBV30 to TRBJ1-4; D not certain. Germline V CDR1 and CDR2: GTSNPN, SVGIG (reference sequence). V was pared by 0 bases and J by 6 bases, with 11 bases between. This CDR3 spans 14 amino acids. The CDR3 DNA is TGTGCCTGGAGTGTAGCCCAGCTAGATGAAAAACTGTTTTTT. Translated: CAWSVAQLDEKLFF.

CDR3 DNA sequence: TGTGCCAGCAGTTTATTCGGCGGTTCATACCCAGATACGCAGTATTTT. Translation gives CASSLFGGSYPDTQYF. The chain has TRBV27 and TRBJ2-3; D is unclear. V gave up 1 base and J gave up 4 bases, with 15 bases separating them. The length of the CDR3 is 16 residues. Germline CDR1 reads MNHEY; CDR2 reads SMNVEV (reference sequence).

The table lists this clone with a count of one. V and J are TRBV27 and TRBJ1-5; TRBD1 aligns across 11 bases. Germline V CDR1 and CDR2: MNHEY, SMNVEV (reference sequence). The ends lost 4 bases at V and 6 bases at J; junction bases unmatched: 14. The CDR3 extends over 18 amino acids. The CDR3 sequence is CASSSWTGGFGSGQPQHF. Here the CDR3 DNA reads TGTGCCAGCAGTTCGTGGACAGGGGGCTTTGGTTCGGGTCAGCCCCAGCATTTT.

In this sample, this clone turned up once. This chain uses TRBV12-3 or TRBV12-4 with TRBJ2-5; D possibly corresponds to TRBD2 (6 bases). The V and J ends lost 10 bases and 4 bases respectively, with 16 bases between them. The CDR3 has 13 residues. The CDR3 sequence is CATTPGVGETQYF. The CDR3, as DNA: TGTGCCACCACCCCGGGGGTGGGAGAGACCCAGTACTTC.